This TCR beta chain was obtained from a study of shared T cell receptors in the human thymus. V lost 0 bases to trimming and J lost 13 bases, with 8 bases between them. The CDR3 length is 11 residues. The germline CDR1 and CDR2 sequences are SGHKS and YYEKEE (reference sequence). The assay was immunoSEQ multiplex PCR, and TCRdb's table has in-frame clones only and misses some. The table includes a few hundred thousand clones, approximately 95% detected once. This sequence was found in a human donor. Sequenced sample: thymocytes. The rearrangement uses TRBV5-5 and TRBJ2-1; D may be TRBD2 (5 bases). CDR3 DNA sequence: TGTGCCAGCAGCTTGGGCAGGACTCAGTTCTTC. Protein sequence: CASSLGRTQFF.